The clone carrying this T cell receptor beta chain was picked up a small number of times. This CDR3 has 15 residues. Germline CDR1 and CDR2: ENHRY and SYGVKD. Trimming removed 5 bases from V and 1 base from J, with 11 bases in between. What was amplified from RNA transcripts were TCR beta CDR3 regions. An initial round of RT-PCR targeting the TCR CDR3 relied on the HTBI primer set. TCRdb itself ran the multiplex PCR reads through MiXCR, one entry per CDR3 protein. In the table there are hundreds of thousands of distinct CDR3 sequences, around 14% of which are singletons. This specimen comes from a study of T cells in Graves' hyperthyroidism and ophthalmopathy. Exclusions: uncontrolled infection, other autoimmune disease, pregnancy, lactation. Together with thyroid ultrasound, orbital computed tomography, serum thyroxine and TRAb, clinical symptoms were used for diagnoses.

This receptor was obtained from a woman aged 25 to 39 with Graves' hyperthyroidism that later progressed to Graves' ophthalmopathy. The sample was blood. V is TRBV10-3 and J is TRBJ2-2; the D is unclear. The CDR3 DNA sequence: TGTGCCATCAGTATCTCAGACATGAACACCGGGGAGCTGTTTTTT. Translation gives CAISISDMNTGELFF.